This T cell receptor (beta chain) was captured by sequencing in a study of blood T cell repertoires in COVID-19. On the study more broadly: From T cells, B-cell-depleted T cells, or PBMCs came the material, which was cDNA or gDNA.

Trimming removed 5 bases at V and 1 base at J, with 11 bases between. The CDR3 is 14 amino acids. Germline values: CDR1 SGHAT, CDR2 FQNNGV. Authors' methods: Reference gene primer amplification gave estimated nucleated cell counts. Repertoires were generated with immunoSEQ multiplex PCR, while TCRdb's copy carries only in-frame clones and drops some. The V and J calls and clone size are taken from that table; D and trimming were inferred from the DNA. The profile shows about 84,000 clones, approximately 86% of them singletons. The receptor comes from a woman older than 75 with acute or convalescent COVID-19. V and J are TRBV11-2 and TRBJ2-5; D might be TRBD1 (7 bases). The sample taken for sequencing was peripheral blood. CDR3 protein: CASSPRDSQETQYF. The CDR3 region has the DNA TGTGCCAGCAGCCCGCGGGACAGCCAAGAGACCCAGTACTTC.